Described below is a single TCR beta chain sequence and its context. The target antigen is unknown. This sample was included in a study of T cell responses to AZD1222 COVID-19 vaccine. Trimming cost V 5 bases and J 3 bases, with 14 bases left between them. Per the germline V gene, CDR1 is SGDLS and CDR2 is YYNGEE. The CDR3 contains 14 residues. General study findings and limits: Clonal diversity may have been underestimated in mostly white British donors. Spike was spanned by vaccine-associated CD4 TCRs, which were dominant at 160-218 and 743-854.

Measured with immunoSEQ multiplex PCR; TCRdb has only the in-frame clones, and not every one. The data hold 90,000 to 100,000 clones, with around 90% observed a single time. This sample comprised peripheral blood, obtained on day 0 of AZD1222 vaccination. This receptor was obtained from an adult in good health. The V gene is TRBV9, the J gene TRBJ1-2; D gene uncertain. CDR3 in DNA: TGTGCCAGCAGTTACCCCTCGGGTCACTATGGCTACACCTTC. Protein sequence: CASSYPSGHYGYTF.